These T cell receptor beta chains were read from a single sample in a study of blood T cells in healthy people across ages. TCRdb re-analysed the 5' RACE reads in MiXCR, keeping a single row per CDR3 protein. The repertoire has 1.8 million or so distinct CDR3 sequences, 39% of them found once; the top ten carry 20% to 25%. The sample comprised blood. The source of these receptors is a human donor in good health. CDR3s include the opening cysteine and the closing phenylalanine or tryptophan. A D gene is named only where the DNA matches it firmly. Where a row states a size, it is once, few, many or the class of an expanded clone; other rows omit it.

abundance: few
j_gene: TRBJ1-2
d_gene: -
v_gene: TRBV7-9
CDR3nt: TGTGCCAGCACCATCGGACAGTACTATGGCTACACCTTC
CDR3aa: CASTIGQYYGYTF

abundance: -
j_gene: TRBJ2-1
d_gene: -
v_gene: TRBV7-2
CDR3nt: TGTGCCAGCAGCTTAGAGGGACATGTCCTTTACAATGAGCAGTTCTTC
CDR3aa: CASSLEGHVLYNEQFF

abundance: -
j_gene: TRBJ1-1
d_gene: -
v_gene: TRBV12-3/TRBV12-4
CDR3nt: TGTGCCAGCAGTTGGTTGTTATCCGCTGAAGCTTTCTTT
CDR3aa: CASSWLLSAEAFF

abundance: -
j_gene: TRBJ2-7
d_gene: -
v_gene: TRBV28
CDR3nt: TGTGCCAGCAGGGGGCGTAACGAGCAGTACTTC
CDR3aa: CASRGRNEQYF

abundance: few
j_gene: TRBJ2-7
d_gene: -
v_gene: TRBV21-1
CDR3nt: TGTGCCAGCAGCAAAGCATCGGCCGGGACCTCTACCTACGAGCAGTACTTC
CDR3aa: CASSKASAGTSTYEQYF

abundance: -
j_gene: TRBJ2-2
d_gene: -
v_gene: TRBV12-3/TRBV12-4
CDR3nt: TGTGCCAGCAGTTTTGGTGGAGGACACACCGGGGAGCTGTTTTTT
CDR3aa: CASSFGGGHTGELFF

abundance: -
j_gene: TRBJ1-5
d_gene: -
v_gene: TRBV29-1
CDR3nt: TGCAGCGCAGCATCCTTGTGTCAGCCCCAGCATTTT
CDR3aa: CSAASLCQPQHF

abundance: -
j_gene: TRBJ2-7
d_gene: -
v_gene: TRBV29-1
CDR3nt: TGCAGCGTGGCGCTATCGGACTACGAGCAGTACTTC
CDR3aa: CSVALSDYEQYF

abundance: once
j_gene: TRBJ2-1
d_gene: -
v_gene: TRBV24-1
CDR3nt: TGTGCCACCAGTGATTTAGGGAGTGTTTACGAGCAGTTCTTC
CDR3aa: CATSDLGSVYEQFF

abundance: -
j_gene: TRBJ2-2
d_gene: TRBD1
v_gene: TRBV7-6
CDR3nt: TGTGCCAGCAGCTACGAAACAGGGGTGGTGAGCACCGGGGAGCTGTTTTTT
CDR3aa: CASSYETGVVSTGELFF

abundance: -
j_gene: TRBJ2-1
d_gene: -
v_gene: TRBV20-1
CDR3nt: TGTAGTGCTAGCGGATCGGGGGCGGGTGAGCAGTTCTTC
CDR3aa: CSASGSGAGEQFF

abundance: -
j_gene: TRBJ1-2
d_gene: -
v_gene: TRBV11-3
CDR3nt: TGTGCCAGCAGCTCGGACTGGCGGACAAGAGGCTACGCCTTC
CDR3aa: CASSSDWRTRGYAF

abundance: -
j_gene: TRBJ2-5
d_gene: TRBD1
v_gene: TRBV20-1
CDR3nt: TGCAGTTTTTGTGGACAGGACCAAGAGACCCAGTACTTC
CDR3aa: CSFCGQDQETQYF

abundance: -
j_gene: TRBJ1-4
d_gene: TRBD1
v_gene: TRBV5-5
CDR3nt: TGTGCCAGCAGCCCGGGAGGCTTGAGGGGGCTGGAAAAACTGTTTTTT
CDR3aa: CASSPGGLRGLEKLFF

abundance: -
j_gene: TRBJ1-1
d_gene: TRBD1
v_gene: TRBV29-1
CDR3nt: TGCAGCGTCCGTACCGGGACAGGGGAAGCTTTCTTT
CDR3aa: CSVRTGTGEAFF

abundance: -
j_gene: TRBJ2-7
d_gene: -
v_gene: TRBV21-1
CDR3nt: TGTGCCAGCCGGGACGGAACCTACGAGCAGTACTTC
CDR3aa: CASRDGTYEQYF

abundance: many
j_gene: TRBJ1-2
d_gene: -
v_gene: TRBV7-2
CDR3nt: TGTGCCAGCAGCCCCTCGGTGGGTGGCTACACCTTC
CDR3aa: CASSPSVGGYTF

abundance: -
j_gene: TRBJ2-7
d_gene: -
v_gene: TRBV4-3
CDR3nt: TGCGCCAGCAGCCAAGACGCAGGGATGAGGGAGCAGTACTTC
CDR3aa: CASSQDAGMREQYF

abundance: few
j_gene: TRBJ2-1
d_gene: -
v_gene: TRBV12-3/TRBV12-4
CDR3nt: TGTGCCAGCAGTTGGACACCTCCCCGCAATGAGCAGTTCTTC
CDR3aa: CASSWTPPRNEQFF

abundance: -
j_gene: TRBJ1-2
d_gene: -
v_gene: TRBV6-5
CDR3nt: TGTGCCAGCAGTTCGGAGCGGACGACCTATCGTGGCTACACCTTC
CDR3aa: CASSSERTTYRGYTF

abundance: -
j_gene: TRBJ1-2
d_gene: TRBD1
v_gene: TRBV4-3
CDR3nt: TGCGCCAGCAGCGCCCAAACAGGGGGAGTATACTATGGCTACACCTTC
CDR3aa: CASSAQTGGVYYGYTF

abundance: -
j_gene: TRBJ2-3
d_gene: -
v_gene: TRBV7-2
CDR3nt: TGTGCCAGCAGCCCCAAGGACTCAGTAGATACGCAGTATTTT
CDR3aa: CASSPKDSVDTQYF

abundance: few
j_gene: TRBJ1-2
d_gene: TRBD1
v_gene: TRBV9
CDR3nt: TGTGCCAGCAGCGGACCACAGGGGTCGTTCGGCTACACCTTC
CDR3aa: CASSGPQGSFGYTF

abundance: many
j_gene: TRBJ2-1
d_gene: TRBD1
v_gene: TRBV7-2
CDR3nt: TGTGCCAGCAGGGACAGGGGTTCCTACAATGAGCAGTTCTTC
CDR3aa: CASRDRGSYNEQFF

abundance: -
j_gene: TRBJ2-7
d_gene: -
v_gene: TRBV27
CDR3nt: TGTGCCAGCAGTCAAAACGGCTACGAGCAGTACTTC
CDR3aa: CASSQNGYEQYF

abundance: -
j_gene: TRBJ2-6
d_gene: TRBD2
v_gene: TRBV19
CDR3nt: TGTGCCAGTAGCCCCCAGCGGGGCGGGGCCAACGTCCTGACTTTC
CDR3aa: CASSPQRGGANVLTF

abundance: -
j_gene: TRBJ1-4
d_gene: TRBD1
v_gene: TRBV12-3/TRBV12-4
CDR3nt: TGTGCCAGCAGTTTAAGGTCGACAGGGGGGCAAAGACTGTTTTTT
CDR3aa: CASSLRSTGGQRLFF